The subject of this entry is one T cell receptor (beta chain). What it binds is unknown. The sample originates from a study of cytomegalovirus exposure and HLA in healthy donors. Study conclusions and caveats: Among TCR beta chains of equal frequency, HLA-associated ones were more clonally expanded in a later analysis. Rates of TCR association differed by HLA locus in a later analysis, with DRB1 highest and HLA-C lowest.

Per the germline V gene, CDR1 is SGHRS and CDR2 is YFSETQ. V lost 5 bases to trimming and J lost 2 bases, with 11 bases between them. The CDR3 consists of 13 residues. Researchers ran the PCR with 60 Vbeta and 13 Jbeta primers. TCRdb's table, derived via immunoSEQ multiplex PCR, lists solely in-frame clones and lacks some. The sample contains about 150,000 clones, just under 70% of which appear only once. The sequencing input was PBMCs. The clonotype originates from a man aged 55 to 69 in good health and CMV-seronegative. The chain employs TRBV5-1 and TRBJ2-7, with D hard to call. CDR3 loop: CASSPTPAYEQYF. The CDR3 DNA reads as TGCGCCAGCAGTCCGACTCCAGCCTACGAGCAGTACTTC.